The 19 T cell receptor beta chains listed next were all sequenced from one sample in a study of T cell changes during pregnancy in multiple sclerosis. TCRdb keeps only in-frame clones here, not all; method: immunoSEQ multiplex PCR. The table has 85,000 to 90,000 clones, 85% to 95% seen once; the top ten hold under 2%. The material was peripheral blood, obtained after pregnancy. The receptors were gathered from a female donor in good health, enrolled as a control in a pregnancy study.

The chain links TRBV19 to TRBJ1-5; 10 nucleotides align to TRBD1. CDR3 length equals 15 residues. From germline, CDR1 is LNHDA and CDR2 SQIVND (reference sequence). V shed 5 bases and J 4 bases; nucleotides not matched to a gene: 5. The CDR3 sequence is CASSHRTGGNQPQHF. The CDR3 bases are TGTGCCAGTAGTCACAGGACAGGGGGAAATCAGCCCCAGCATTTT. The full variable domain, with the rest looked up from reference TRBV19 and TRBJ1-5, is DGGITQSPKYLFRKEGQNVTLSCEQNLNHDAMYWYRQDPGQGLRLIYYSQIVNDFQKGDIAEGYSVSREKKESFPLTVTSAQKNPTAFYLCASSHRTGGNQPQHFGDGTRLSIL.

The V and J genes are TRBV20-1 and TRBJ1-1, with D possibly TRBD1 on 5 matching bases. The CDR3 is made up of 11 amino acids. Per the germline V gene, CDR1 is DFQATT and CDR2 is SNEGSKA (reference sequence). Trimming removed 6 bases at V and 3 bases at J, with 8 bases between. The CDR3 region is CSARVYTEAFF. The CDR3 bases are TGCAGTGCCAGGGTATACACTGAAGCTTTCTTT.

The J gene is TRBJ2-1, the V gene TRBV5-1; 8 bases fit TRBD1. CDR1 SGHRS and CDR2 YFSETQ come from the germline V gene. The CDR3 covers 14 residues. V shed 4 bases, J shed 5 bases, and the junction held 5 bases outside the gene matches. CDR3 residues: CASSLGQGHNEQFF. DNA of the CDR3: TGCGCCAGCAGCCTCGGACAGGGCCACAATGAGCAGTTCTTC.

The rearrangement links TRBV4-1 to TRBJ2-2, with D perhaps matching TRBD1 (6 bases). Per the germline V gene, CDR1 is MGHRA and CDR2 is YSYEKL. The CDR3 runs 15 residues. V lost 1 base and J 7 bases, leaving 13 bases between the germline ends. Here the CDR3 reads CASSQAWQGLGELFF. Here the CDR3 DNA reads TGCGCCAGCAGCCAAGCGTGGCAGGGGCTCGGGGAGCTGTTTTTT.

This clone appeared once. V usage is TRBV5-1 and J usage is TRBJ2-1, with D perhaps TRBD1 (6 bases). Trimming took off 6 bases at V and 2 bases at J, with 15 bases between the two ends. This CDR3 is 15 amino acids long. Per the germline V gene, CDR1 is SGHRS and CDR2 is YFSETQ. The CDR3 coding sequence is TGCGCCAGCACCTTTACAGGGATGACCTACAATGAGCAGTTCTTC. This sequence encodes CASTFTGMTYNEQFF.

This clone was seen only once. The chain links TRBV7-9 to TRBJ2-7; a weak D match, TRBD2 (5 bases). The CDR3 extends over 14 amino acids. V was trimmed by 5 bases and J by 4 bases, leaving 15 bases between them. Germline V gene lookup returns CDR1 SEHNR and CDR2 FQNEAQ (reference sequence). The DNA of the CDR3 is TGTGCCAGCAGCGAAGACCGCGGGTGGTACGAGCAGTACTTC. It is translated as CASSEDRGWYEQYF. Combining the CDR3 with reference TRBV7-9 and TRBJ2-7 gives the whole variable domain DTGVSQNPRHKITKRGQNVTFRCDPISEHNRLYWYRQTLGQGPEFLTYFQNEAQLEKSRLLSDRFSAERPKGSFSTLEIQRTEQGDSAMYLCASSEDRGWYEQYFGPGTRLTVT.

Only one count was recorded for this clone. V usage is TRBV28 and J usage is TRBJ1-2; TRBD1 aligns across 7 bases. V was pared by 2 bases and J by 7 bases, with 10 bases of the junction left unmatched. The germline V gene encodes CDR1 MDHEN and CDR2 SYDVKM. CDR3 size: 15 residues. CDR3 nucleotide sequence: TGTGCCAGCAGTTTACCACAGGGGAGCGTAAGTGGCTACACCTTC. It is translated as CASSLPQGSVSGYTF.

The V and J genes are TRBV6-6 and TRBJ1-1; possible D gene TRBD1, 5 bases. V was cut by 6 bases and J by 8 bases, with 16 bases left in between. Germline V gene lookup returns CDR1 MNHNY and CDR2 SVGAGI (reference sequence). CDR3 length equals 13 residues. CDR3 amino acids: CASSPSPGVEAFF. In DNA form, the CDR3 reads TGTGCCAGCAGCCCGAGCCCGGGGGTAGAAGCTTTCTTT.

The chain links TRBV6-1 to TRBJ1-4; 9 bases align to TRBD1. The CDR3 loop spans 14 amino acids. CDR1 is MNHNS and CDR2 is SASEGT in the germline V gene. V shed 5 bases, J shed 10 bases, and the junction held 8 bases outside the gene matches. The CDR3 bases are TGTGCCAGCAGTATGACAGGGGGATTTGTAAAACTGTTTTTT. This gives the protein CASSMTGGFVKLFF.

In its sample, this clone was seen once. The CDR3 loop is CASGAGNGYTF. CDR3 bases: TGTGCCAGCGGGGCGGGAAATGGCTACACCTTC. This sequence joins TRBV7-9 and TRBJ1-2, with a weak D call TRBD1 (5 bases). The germline V and J ends were trimmed by 8 bases and 6 bases, with 10 bases remaining between them. This CDR3 has 11 residues. Per the germline V gene, CDR1 is SEHNR and CDR2 is FQNEAQ (reference sequence).

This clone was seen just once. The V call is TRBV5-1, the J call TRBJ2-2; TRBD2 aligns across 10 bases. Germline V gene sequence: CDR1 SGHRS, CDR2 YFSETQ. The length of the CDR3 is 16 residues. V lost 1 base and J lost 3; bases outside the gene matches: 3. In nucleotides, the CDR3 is TGCGCCAGCAGCTTGTTGACTAGCGGGTACACCGGGGAGCTGTTTTTT. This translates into CASSLLTSGYTGELFF.

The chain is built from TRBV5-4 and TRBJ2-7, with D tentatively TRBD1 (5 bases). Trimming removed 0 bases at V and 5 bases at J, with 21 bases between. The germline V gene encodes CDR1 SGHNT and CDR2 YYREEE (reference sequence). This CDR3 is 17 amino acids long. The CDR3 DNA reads TGTGCCAGCAGCTTGGCGGTTGGTAGTCAGGGCCGGAACGAGCAGTACTTC. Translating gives CASSLAVGSQGRNEQYF.

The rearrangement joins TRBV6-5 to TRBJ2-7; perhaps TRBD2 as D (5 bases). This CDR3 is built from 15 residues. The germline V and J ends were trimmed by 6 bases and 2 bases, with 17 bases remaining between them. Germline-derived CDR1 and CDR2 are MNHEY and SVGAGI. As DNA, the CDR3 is TGTGCCAGCAGCACCCCCGGACTGGGAACCTACGAGCAGTACTTC. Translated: CASSTPGLGTYEQYF.

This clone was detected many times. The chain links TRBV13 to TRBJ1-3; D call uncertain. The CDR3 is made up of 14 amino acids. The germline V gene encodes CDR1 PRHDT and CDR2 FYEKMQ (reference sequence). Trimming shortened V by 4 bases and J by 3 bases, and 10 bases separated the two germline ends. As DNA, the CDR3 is TGTGCCAGCAGCTCTCCCACGGGTGGAAACACCATATATTTT. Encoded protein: CASSSPTGGNTIYF.

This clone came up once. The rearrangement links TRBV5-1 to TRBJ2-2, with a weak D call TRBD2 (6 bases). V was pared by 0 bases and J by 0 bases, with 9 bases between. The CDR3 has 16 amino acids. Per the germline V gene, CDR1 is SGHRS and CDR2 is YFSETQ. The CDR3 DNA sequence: TGCGCCAGCAGCTTGGGGAGGGTGTCGAACACCGGGGAGCTGTTTTTT. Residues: CASSLGRVSNTGELFF.

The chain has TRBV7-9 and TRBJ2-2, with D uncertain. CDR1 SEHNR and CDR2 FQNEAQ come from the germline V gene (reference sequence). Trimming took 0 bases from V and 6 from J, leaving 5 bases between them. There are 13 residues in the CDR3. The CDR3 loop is CASSLARSGELFF. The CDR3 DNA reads TGTGCCAGCAGCTTAGCGCGCTCCGGGGAGCTGTTTTTT.

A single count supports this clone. DNA of the CDR3: TGTGCCAGCAGCTATAATGTTCCAGGGCTTGTAGATGAGCAGTTCTTC. Its translation: CASSYNVPGLVDEQFF. The chain links TRBV7-2 to TRBJ2-1; tentative D call: TRBD1 (5 bases). CDR3 length equals 16 residues. Between the trimmed V and J ends, which lost 4 bases and 8 bases, there was a span of 21 bases. CDR1 SGHTA and CDR2 FQGNSA come from the germline V gene.

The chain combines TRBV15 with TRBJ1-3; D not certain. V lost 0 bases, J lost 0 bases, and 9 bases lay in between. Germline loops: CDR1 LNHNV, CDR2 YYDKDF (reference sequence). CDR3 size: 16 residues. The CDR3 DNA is TGTGCCACCAGCAGAGATCCCGAACTCTCTGGAAACACCATATATTTT. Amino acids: CATSRDPELSGNTIYF.

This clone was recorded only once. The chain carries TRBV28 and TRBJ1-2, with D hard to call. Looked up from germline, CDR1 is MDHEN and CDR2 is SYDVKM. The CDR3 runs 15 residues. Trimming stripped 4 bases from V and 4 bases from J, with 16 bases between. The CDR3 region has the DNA TGTGCCAGCAGTTCTCCCCGCCGGGTCCCCTATGGCTACACCTTC. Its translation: CASSSPRRVPYGYTF.